These 16 T cell receptor beta chains originate from one sample sequenced in a study of T-cell reconstitution after alpha-beta-depleted transplantation in children. Researchers prepared the TCRbeta library using unique molecular identifiers, the study reports. Each CDR3 protein gets one entry after TCRdb re-called the PCR reads with MiXCR. This sample yields about 300,000 distinct CDR3 sequences, of which approximately 7.3% are seen a single time; about 8.2% belongs to the top ten. Study results and caveats: Newly made T cells mostly supplied T-cell counts and diversity one year after transplant.

These receptors lack a known antigen. The material was peripheral blood, obtained 360 days after TCRalphabeta/CD19-depleted stem cell transplant. All receptors come from a female patient between 2 and 15 years old who had a stem cell transplant for Fanconi anemia, so the T cells may come from the graft donor.

This clonotype was picked up a small number of times. V gene TRBV6-4 combines with J gene TRBJ2-1, with D perhaps TRBD2 (6 bases). Trimming left V 3 bases short and J 0 bases short, with 9 bases between. Looked up from germline, CDR1 is MRHNA and CDR2 is SNTAGT. The CDR3 consists of 15 residues. CDR3: CASSETTSSYNEQFF. The CDR3, as DNA: TGTGCCAGCAGTGAAACGACTAGCTCCTACAATGAGCAGTTCTTC.

This clonotype was seen more than once but under ten times. The chain is built from TRBV7-9 and TRBJ1-2; D gene unclear. The CDR3 loop spans 12 amino acids. Germline CDR1 SEHNR, CDR2 FQNEAQ (reference sequence). Trimming left V 2 bases short and J 7 bases short, with 8 bases between. As DNA, the CDR3 is TGTGCCAGCAGCTTAAGGTTTGGTGGCTACACCTTC. Translation gives CASSLRFGGYTF.

This clonotype was recorded only once. The chain recombines TRBV6-5 with TRBJ1-1; D is possibly TRBD1 (6 bases). V was pared by 2 bases and J by 6 bases, with 13 bases between. Germline loops: CDR1 MNHEY, CDR2 SVGAGI. CDR3 size: 14 residues. The CDR3 bases are TGTGCCAGCAGTTACGGGACAAAAAGGGCTGAAGCTTTCTTT. Encoded protein: CASSYGTKRAEAFF.

This clonotype was picked up many times. The genes are TRBV6-1 and TRBJ1-3; D unclear. The CDR3 contains 11 residues. CDR1 and CDR2 from the germline V gene are MNHNS and SASEGT. V was cut by 7 bases and J by 3 bases, with 4 bases left in between. The CDR3 sequence: CASIIGNTIYF. CDR3 bases: TGTGCCAGCATCATTGGAAACACCATATATTTT.

The genes are TRBV20-1 and TRBJ1-5; the D gene is possibly TRBD1 (5 bases). CDR3 length: 13 residues. Per the germline V gene, CDR1 is DFQATT and CDR2 is SNEGSKA (reference sequence). V was pared by 2 bases and J by 3 bases, with 8 bases between. CDR3: CSARRQPNQPQHF. CDR3 DNA: TGCAGTGCTAGACGACAGCCCAATCAGCCCCAGCATTTT.

This chain joins TRBV6-1 and TRBJ1-5; TRBD1 might be the D (6 bases). Per germline, CDR1 MNHNS and CDR2 SASEGT. The CDR3 loop spans 15 amino acids. Trimming left V 5 bases short and J 2 bases short, with 13 bases between. The CDR3 nucleotides read TGTGCCAGCAGTACAGGGTTGTCAGGCAATCAGCCCCAGCATTTT. Amino acids: CASSTGLSGNQPQHF.

The sample holds many counts of this clonotype. V gene TRBV29-1 combines with J gene TRBJ1-1; D might be TRBD1 (6 bases). Germline loops: CDR1 SQVTM, CDR2 ANQGSEA. The CDR3 extends over 14 amino acids. The germline V and J ends were trimmed by 7 bases and 1 base, with 16 bases remaining between them. In DNA form, the CDR3 reads TGCAGCGCCGTCTGGGGGGGCGAGAACACTGAAGCTTTCTTT. The encoded protein is CSAVWGGENTEAFF.

This clonotype occurred many times. This rearrangement joins TRBV7-2 to TRBJ2-2; possibly TRBD1 for D (5 bases). The V end lost 5 bases, the J end lost 5 bases, and 12 bases lay between the germline ends. Germline lookup yields CDR1 SGHTA and CDR2 FQGNSA. The CDR3 runs to 14 residues. CDR3 in DNA: TGTGCCAGCAGCCGTCCCAGGGTAACCGGGGAGCTGTTTTTT. Translated, it gives CASSRPRVTGELFF.

This clonotype has ten or more counts. The chain uses TRBV4-2 and TRBJ2-7; the match to TRBD1 covers 8 bases. Germline V CDR1 and CDR2: LGHNA, YNFKEQ. J gave up 2 bases and V 4 bases, and 13 bases lay outside the gene matches. The CDR3 covers 17 residues. CDR3 nucleotides: TGTGCCAGCAGCCGGGCTACTGAAATGGGACAGGCCTACGAGCAGTACTTC. Protein product: CASSRATEMGQAYEQYF.

The CDR3 coding sequence is TGCAGTGCTAGAGATCGTAAAACAGGGTGGGCCGGGGAGCTGTTTTTT. This translates into CSARDRKTGWAGELFF. The chain links TRBV20-1 to TRBJ2-2, with a tentative D call TRBD1 (6 bases). The V gene's germline CDR1 is DFQATT and CDR2 SNEGSKA (reference sequence). The CDR3 is made up of 16 amino acids. Trimming stripped 0 bases from V and 6 bases from J, with 17 bases between.

A few counts support this clonotype. The gene calls are TRBV19 and TRBJ2-3, with D uncertain. In germline, CDR1 is LNHDA, CDR2 SQIVND (reference sequence). CDR3 length equals 18 residues. The V gene lost 3 bases and the J gene lost 2 bases, with 21 bases spanning the gap. The CDR3 is CASSIRGSRSGTTDTQYF. The DNA of the CDR3 is TGTGCCAGTAGTATCCGAGGATCACGGAGTGGCACCACAGATACGCAGTATTTT. The entire variable domain, with the rest obtained from reference TRBV19 and TRBJ2-3, is as follows: DGGITQSPKYLFRKEGQNVTLSCEQNLNHDAMYWYRQDPGQGLRLIYYSQIVNDFQKGDIAEGYSVSREKKESFPLTVTSAQKNPTAFYLCASSIRGSRSGTTDTQYFGPGTRLTVL.

In this sample, this clonotype turned up a few times. The chain joins TRBV7-9 to TRBJ1-1, with 7 nucleotides matching TRBD1. V shed 2 bases, J shed 0 bases, and the junction held 3 bases outside the gene matches. Germline V gene sequence: CDR1 SEHNR, CDR2 FQNEAQ (reference sequence). The CDR3 loop spans 15 amino acids. The CDR3 spells CASSLQGQLNTEAFF. CDR3 in DNA: TGTGCCAGCAGCTTACAGGGACAGCTGAACACTGAAGCTTTCTTT.

This chain links TRBV28 with TRBJ2-2; D unclear. The germline V and J ends were trimmed by 3 bases and 8 bases, with 13 bases remaining between them. This CDR3 comprises 14 residues. The germline CDR1 and CDR2 sequences are MDHEN and SYDVKM. For the CDR3, the DNA is TGTGCCAGCAGTTTTCTCAACTTTAGGGGGGAGCTGTTTTTT. Translation gives CASSFLNFRGELFF.

This chain uses TRBV20-1 with TRBJ2-7, with D perhaps given as TRBD1 or TRBD2 (5 bases each). The V and J ends lost 3 bases and 4 bases respectively, with 22 bases between them. CDR1 and CDR2 from the germline V gene are DFQATT and SNEGSKA (reference sequence). The CDR3 has 16 residues. CDR3 sequence (DNA): TGCAGTGCTAGTTTCCTCGGACGCCGAGGGGCTTACGAGCAGTACTTC. This translates into CSASFLGRRGAYEQYF.

This clonotype was seen many times. The chain joins TRBV5-8 to TRBJ2-1; a possible D gene is TRBD1 (6 bases). V gave up 0 bases and J gave up 2 bases, with 12 bases separating them. This CDR3 is 16 amino acids long. CDR1 is SGHTS and CDR2 is YDEGEE in the germline V gene. In DNA, the CDR3 is TGTGCCAGCAGCTTGGCCAGGGGAAGGACCTACAATGAGCAGTTCTTC. Its protein is CASSLARGRTYNEQFF.

On this clonotype itself: This clone may be a read error of a much larger clone one base away. Because the CDR3 is missing its conserved closing phenylalanine or tryptophan, this is likely a read error. The J gene is TRBJ2-5, the V gene TRBV4-2, with a tentative D call TRBD2 (7 bases). Germline CDR1 is LGHNA and CDR2 is YNFKEQ. Trimming left V 0 bases short and J 2 bases short, with 13 bases between. The CDR3 sequence is 16 residues long. The CDR3 sequence is CASSQDWGGAQETQYL. CDR3 nucleotide sequence: TGTGCCAGCAGCCAAGATTGGGGGGGGGCTCAAGAGACCCAGTACCTC.